The 11 T cell receptor beta chains reported below all come from one sample, sequenced in a study of long-term antiretroviral therapy in people with HIV. Version v3.0 of the immunoSEQ assay ran at survey level. Using immunoSEQ multiplex PCR, the repertoire was profiled, and TCRdb retains in-frame clones only, with some absent. The sample holds tens of thousands of clones; roughly 84% are singletons and the top ten take roughly 9%. The sequences come from unsorted PBMCs, collected around 5 years after starting antiretroviral therapy. These receptors were collected from a man between 40 and 49 years old with HIV.

The CDR3 reads CAWGLGNTQYF. CDR3 DNA: TGTGCCTGGGGTCTTGGGAATACGCAGTATTTT. The rearrangement uses TRBV30 and TRBJ2-3, with unresolved D. V was cut by 5 bases and J by 7 bases, with 10 bases left in between. Germline V gives CDR1 GTSNPN, CDR2 SVGIG (reference sequence). The CDR3 is 11 amino acids.

V is TRBV7-8 and J is TRBJ1-5, with TRBD1 as a possible D gene (5 bases). The germline V and J ends were trimmed by 5 bases and 2 bases, with 13 bases remaining between them. The CDR3 is 15 residues long. Germline CDR1 is SGHVS and CDR2 is FQNEAQ. The CDR3 sequence is CASSDGAARNQPQHF. The CDR3 DNA follows: TGTGCCAGCAGCGATGGGGCTGCGCGCAATCAGCCCCAGCATTTT. Full variable domain (remainder filled in from reference TRBV7-8 and TRBJ1-5): GAGVSQSPRYKVAKRGQDVALRCDPISGHVSLFWYQQALGQGPEFLTYFQNEAQLDKSGLPSDRFFAERPEGSVSTLKIQRTQQEDSAVYLCASSDGAARNQPQHFGDGTRLSIL.

CDR3 in DNA: TGTGCCATCAGTGGGTCTAGCGGGTTGGGCGGTGAGCAGTTCTTC. Protein sequence: CAISGSSGLGGEQFF. The rearrangement links TRBV10-3 to TRBJ2-1; 8 bases agree with TRBD2. Per the germline V gene, CDR1 is ENHRY and CDR2 is SYGVKD. The CDR3 contains 15 residues. With V trimmed by 4 bases and J by 9 bases, 11 bases remained unmatched.

The chain employs TRBV7-8 and TRBJ1-2, with TRBD1 as a possible D gene (6 bases). Trimming took off 4 bases at V and 5 bases at J, with 14 bases between the two ends. Germline values: CDR1 SGHVS, CDR2 FQNEAQ. The CDR3 runs to 14 residues. CDR3 coding DNA: TGTGCCAGCAGCTCTTCCGGGACACAGTATGGCTACACCTTC. Its protein is CASSSSGTQYGYTF.

The V and J genes are TRBV19 and TRBJ1-6; D possibly corresponds to TRBD1 (5 bases). The germline V and J ends were trimmed by 0 bases and 16 bases, with 13 bases remaining between them. The V gene's germline CDR1 is LNHDA and CDR2 SQIVND (reference sequence). The length of the CDR3 is 13 residues. CDR3 in DNA: TGTGCCAGTAGTATAGATTTGGCAGGGACTCTCCACTTT. Protein sequence: CASSIDLAGTLHF.

J is TRBJ2-1 and V is TRBV27; 9 bases line up with TRBD2. This CDR3 region has 19 residues. Germline V gives CDR1 MNHEY, CDR2 SMNVEV (reference sequence). This CDR3 reads CVTRGGAPLEQSSYNEQFF. Written as DNA, the CDR3 is TGTGTCACGCGCGGGGGGGCCCCATTAGAACAAAGCTCCTACAATGAGCAGTTCTTC.

The rearrangement links TRBV16 to TRBJ2-7; 9 bases fit TRBD1. The CDR3 length is 15 residues. Germline-derived CDR1 and CDR2 are KGHSY and FQNENV. V lost 4 bases to trimming and J lost 2 bases; unmatched junction nucleotides: 6. The CDR3 sequence: CASSPHGTGTYEQYF. The CDR3 DNA reads as TGTGCCAGCAGCCCGCACGGGACAGGGACCTACGAGCAGTACTTC.

The chain joins TRBV9 to TRBJ2-2; 7 nucleotides match TRBD2. Germline CDR1 reads SGDLS; CDR2 reads YYNGEE. The CDR3 is made up of 13 amino acids. With V trimmed by 7 bases and J by 4 bases, 4 bases remained unmatched. CDR3 sequence (DNA): TGTGCCAGCGGGCGGGAGAGCACCGGGGAGCTGTTTTTT. Protein product: CASGRESTGELFF.

This clone was seen only once. J is TRBJ2-7 and V is TRBV2, with 9 bases lining up with TRBD2. The V and J ends lost 5 bases and 7 bases, in that order; junction bases with no gene match: 12. Germline CDR1 reads SNHLY; CDR2 reads FYNNEI. The CDR3 is 15 residues long. CDR3 DNA sequence: TGTGCCAGCAGTTATCCCGGCGGGGGGGCCTTTGAGCAGTACTTC. Translated: CASSYPGGGAFEQYF.

This clone has only a few counts. The chain links TRBV5-4 to TRBJ2-3; the D gene is possibly TRBD2 (5 bases). This CDR3 has 14 residues. Trimming cost V 0 bases and J 0 bases, with 5 bases left between them. CDR1 is SGHNT and CDR2 is YYREEE in the germline V gene (reference sequence). The CDR3 sequence is CASSLGTSTDTQYF. The CDR3 DNA reads as TGTGCCAGCAGCTTGGGGACTAGCACAGATACGCAGTATTTT. Full variable domain (outside the CDR3, taken from reference TRBV5-4 and TRBJ2-3): ETGVTQSPTHLIKTRGQQVTLRCSSQSGHNTVSWYQQALGQGPQFIFQYYREEENGRGNFPPRFSGLQFPNYSSELNVNALELDDSALYLCASSLGTSTDTQYFGPGTRLTVL.

This chain links TRBV4-2 with TRBJ2-7; D gene ambiguous. V was cut by 0 bases and J by 7 bases, with 10 bases left in between. Germline CDR1 is LGHNA and CDR2 is YNFKEQ. The CDR3 loop spans 13 amino acids. The CDR3 protein is CASSQDLDWEQYF. The DNA of the CDR3 is TGTGCCAGCAGCCAAGACCTCGACTGGGAGCAGTACTTC.